The T cell receptor (beta chain) under discussion was sequenced for a study of neurological immune-mediated disorders. MiXCR, applied by TCRdb to the 5' RACE reads, yields one record per CDR3 protein. The sample has about 66,000 distinct CDR3 sequences, about 4.2% seen once; the top ten hold roughly 1.4%. This clonotype was seen many times. Its antigen is still unknown. Whole-study results and caveats: No CDR3 amino acid sequences were shared by expanded clones across subjects, suggesting private repertoires in all groups.

This CDR3 has 14 residues. Germline V gene sequence: CDR1 DFQATT, CDR2 SNEGSKA (reference sequence). The ends were cut back, 5 bases at V and 5 bases at J, with 18 bases in the middle. Material: PBMCs. This receptor was obtained from a man aged 25 to 40 with multiple sclerosis. The V call is TRBV20-1, the J call TRBJ2-5; maybe TRBD1 (7 bases). CDR3 in amino acids: CSAPAGGGSETQYF. The CDR3 DNA reads as TGCAGTGCTCCCGCAGGGGGAGGATCGGAGACCCAGTACTTC.